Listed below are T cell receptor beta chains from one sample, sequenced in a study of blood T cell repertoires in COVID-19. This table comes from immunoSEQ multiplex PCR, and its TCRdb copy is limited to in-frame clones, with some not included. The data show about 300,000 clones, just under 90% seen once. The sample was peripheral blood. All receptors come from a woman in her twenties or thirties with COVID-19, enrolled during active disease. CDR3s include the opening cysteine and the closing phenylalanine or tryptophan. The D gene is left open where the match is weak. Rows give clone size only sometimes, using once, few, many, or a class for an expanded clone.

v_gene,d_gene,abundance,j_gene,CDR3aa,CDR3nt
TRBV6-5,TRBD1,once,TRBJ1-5,CASRRQGSGPQHF,TGTGCCAGCAGACGACAGGGTTCGGGACCCCAGCATTTT
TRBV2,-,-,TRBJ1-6,CALGGESSYNSPLHF,TGTGCCCTGGGTGGGGAGAGCTCCTATAATTCACCCCTCCACTTT
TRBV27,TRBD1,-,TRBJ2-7,CASSRRTGHEQYF,TGTGCCAGCAGCCGAAGGACAGGGCACGAGCAGTACTTC
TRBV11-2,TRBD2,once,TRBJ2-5,CASSLDGGLAGGIAETQYF,TGTGCCAGCAGCTTAGATGGAGGTCTAGCGGGGGGGATTGCGGAGACCCAGTACTTC
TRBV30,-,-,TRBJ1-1,CAWSSSVVADNTEAFF,TGTGCCTGGAGTTCCTCGGTGGTCGCGGATAACACTGAAGCTTTCTTT
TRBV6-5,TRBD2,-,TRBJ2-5,CASSYAVGGAKETQYF,TGTGCCAGCAGTTACGCAGTCGGGGGGGCCAAAGAGACCCAGTACTTC
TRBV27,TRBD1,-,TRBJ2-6,CASSLLGQGKTGANVLTF,TGTGCCAGCAGTTTACTCGGACAGGGAAAAACTGGGGCCAACGTCCTGACTTTC
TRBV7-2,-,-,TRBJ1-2,CASSLNRANYGYTF,TGTGCCAGCAGCCTGAACAGGGCTAACTATGGCTACACCTTC
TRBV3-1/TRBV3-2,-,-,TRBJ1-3,CASSHARENTIYF,TGTGCCAGCAGCCACGCACGGGAAAACACCATATATTTT
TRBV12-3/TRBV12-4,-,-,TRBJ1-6,CASSPTQISPLHF,TGTGCCAGCAGCCCAACACAGATTTCACCCCTCCACTTT
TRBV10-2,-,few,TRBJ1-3,CASSDLQGSGNTIYF,TGCGCCAGCAGTGACCTACAGGGCTCTGGAAACACCATATATTTT
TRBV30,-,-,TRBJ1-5,CAWNRGNGNQPQHF,TGTGCCTGGAATAGGGGTAACGGCAATCAGCCCCAGCATTTT
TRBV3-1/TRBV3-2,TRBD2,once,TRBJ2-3,CASSARLAGGTDTQYF,TGTGCCAGCAGCGCCCGACTAGCGGGGGGCACAGATACGCAGTATTTT
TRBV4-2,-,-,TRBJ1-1,CASSQGLLLEAFF,TGTGCCAGCAGCCAAGGATTACTACTTGAAGCTTTCTTT
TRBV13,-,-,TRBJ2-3,CASRPTGHADTQYF,TGTGCCAGCAGACCGACAGGCCACGCAGATACGCAGTATTTT
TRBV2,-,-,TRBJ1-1,CARSGQSGTEAFF,TGTGCCAGGTCGGGACAATCGGGCACTGAAGCTTTCTTT
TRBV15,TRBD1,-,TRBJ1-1,CATSRMGQGGTEAFF,TGTGCCACCAGCCGGATGGGACAGGGTGGCACTGAAGCTTTCTTT
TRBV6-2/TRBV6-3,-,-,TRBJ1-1,CASSYLDSEAFF,TGTGCCAGCAGTTACTTGGACAGTGAAGCTTTCTTT
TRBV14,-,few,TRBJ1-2,CASSISLSRGYTF,TGTGCCAGCAGCATTTCCCTTAGTCGTGGCTACACCTTC
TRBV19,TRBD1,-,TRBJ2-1,CASSIEDRDINEQFF,TGTGCCAGTAGTATCGAGGACAGGGATATCAATGAGCAGTTCTTC
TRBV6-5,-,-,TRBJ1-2,CASSYSRGYGYTF,TGTGCCAGCAGTTACAGTCGGGGTTATGGCTACACCTTC
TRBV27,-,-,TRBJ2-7,CASSTVRDSYEQYF,TGTGCCAGCAGTACGGTCCGGGACTCCTACGAGCAGTACTTC
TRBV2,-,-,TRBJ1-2,CATSLQGSYGYTF,TGTGCCACCAGTCTCCAGGGTAGCTATGGCTACACCTTC
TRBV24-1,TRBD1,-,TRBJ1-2,CATSYRGRRGYTF,TGTGCCACCAGTTACAGGGGGCGAAGAGGCTACACCTTC
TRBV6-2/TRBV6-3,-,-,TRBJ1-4,CASSYPDTARKLFF,TGTGCCAGCAGTTACCCAGACACGGCCAGGAAACTGTTTTTT
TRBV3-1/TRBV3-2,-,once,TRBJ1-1,CASSQEIGGAFF,TGTGCCAGCAGCCAAGAGATCGGCGGGGCTTTCTTT
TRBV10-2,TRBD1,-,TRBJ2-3,CASIPRTGTSTDTQYF,TGCGCCAGCATCCCTCGGACAGGGACTAGCACAGATACGCAGTATTTT
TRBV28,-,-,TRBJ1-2,CASIPSGFYGYTF,TGTGCCAGCATCCCTTCGGGTTTCTATGGCTACACCTTC
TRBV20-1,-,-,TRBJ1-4,CSVRREEKLFF,TGCAGTGTCCGACGGGAGGAAAAACTGTTTTTT
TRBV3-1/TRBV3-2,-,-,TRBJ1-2,CASSQRDYGYTF,TGTGCCAGCAGCCAGAGAGACTATGGCTACACCTTC
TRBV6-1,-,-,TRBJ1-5,CASSEAWGGNQRQHF,TGTGCCAGCAGTGAAGCCTGGGGGGGTAATCAGCGCCAGCATTTT
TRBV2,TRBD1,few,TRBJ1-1,CASSAGTGDTEAFF,TGTGCCAGCAGTGCCGGGACAGGGGACACTGAAGCTTTCTTT
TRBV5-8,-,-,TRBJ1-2,CASSLGRAGDYGYTF,TGTGCCAGCAGCTTGGGCCGGGCAGGGGACTATGGCTACACCTTC
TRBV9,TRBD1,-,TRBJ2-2,CASSSNRGRTGELFF,TGTGCCAGCAGCTCCAACAGGGGGCGTACCGGGGAGCTGTTTTTT
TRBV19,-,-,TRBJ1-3,CASTPLGVSGNTIYF,TGTGCCAGTACCCCGCTAGGGGTTTCGGGAAACACCATATATTTT
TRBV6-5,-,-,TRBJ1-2,CASMPTYGYTF,TGTGCCAGCATGCCGACATATGGCTACACCTTC
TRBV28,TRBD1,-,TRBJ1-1,CASSFRGALNTEAFF,TGTGCCAGCAGTTTCAGGGGGGCTTTGAACACTGAAGCTTTCTTT
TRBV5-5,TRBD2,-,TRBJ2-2,CASSLAPLAGTGELFF,TGTGCCAGCAGCTTGGCCCCGCTAGCGGGGACCGGGGAGCTGTTTTTT
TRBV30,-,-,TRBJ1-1,CAWSVLTGGTEAFF,TGTGCCTGGAGTGTACTGACAGGCGGGACTGAAGCTTTCTTT
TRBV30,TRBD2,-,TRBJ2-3,CAWSVVGGITDTQYF,TGTGCCTGGAGTGTTGTGGGGGGGATCACAGATACGCAGTATTTT
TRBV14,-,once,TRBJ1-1,CASSPTRDTEAFF,TGTGCCAGCAGCCCTACCCGTGACACTGAAGCTTTCTTT
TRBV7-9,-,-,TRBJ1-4,CASSFSTGGEKLFF,TGTGCCAGCAGCTTCTCGACAGGAGGCGAAAAACTGTTTTTT
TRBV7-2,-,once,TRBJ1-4,CASSLGTGGKLFF,TGTGCCAGCAGCTTAGGCACCGGGGGAAAACTGTTTTTT
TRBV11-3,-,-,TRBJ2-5,CASSLGGVRGETQYF,TGTGCCAGCAGCTTAGGGGGAGTTAGAGGGGAGACCCAGTACTTC
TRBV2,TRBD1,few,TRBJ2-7,CASSAVGTATRQYF,TGTGCCAGCAGCGCCGTAGGGACAGCTACGAGGCAGTACTTC
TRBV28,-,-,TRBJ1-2,CASIPPGGYGYTF,TGTGCCAGCATCCCTCCGGGGGGCTATGGCTACACCTTC
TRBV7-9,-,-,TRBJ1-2,CASSPGPEAIYGYTF,TGTGCCAGCAGCCCTGGGCCAGAAGCTATCTATGGCTACACCTTC
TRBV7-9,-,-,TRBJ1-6,CASSLNQGSPLHF,TGTGCCAGCAGCTTGAATCAGGGTTCACCCCTCCACTTT
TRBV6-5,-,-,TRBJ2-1,CASSSDRSNNNEQFF,TGTGCCAGCAGCTCGGACAGATCCAACAACAATGAGCAGTTCTTC
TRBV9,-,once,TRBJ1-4,CASSEREGSPDEKLFF,TGTGCCAGCAGCGAGAGGGAGGGGTCACCGGATGAAAAACTGTTTTTT
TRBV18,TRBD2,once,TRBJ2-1,CASSRLAGGVYEQFF,TGTGCCAGCTCCCGACTAGCGGGGGGGGTCTATGAGCAGTTCTTC
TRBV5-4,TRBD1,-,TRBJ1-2,CASSPGTGQNYGYTF,TGTGCCAGCAGCCCTGGGACAGGGCAGAACTATGGCTACACCTTC
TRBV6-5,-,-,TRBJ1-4,CASKVGPEGEKLFF,TGTGCCAGCAAAGTAGGGCCCGAGGGTGAAAAACTGTTTTTT
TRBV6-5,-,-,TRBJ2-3,CASTQLADTQYF,TGTGCCAGCACTCAGCTAGCAGATACGCAGTATTTT